A single sample gave rise to the 23 T cell receptor beta chains below, sequenced in a study of neoadjuvant anti-PD-1 for oral cavity cancer. Clones were read by immunoSEQ multiplex PCR, and TCRdb kept only the in-frame ones, dropping some. Of nearly 15,000 clones in the sample, about 44% were seen once. Time point: after neoadjuvant nivolumab, at surgical resection. The source was tumor tissue, collected after nivolumab (anti-PD-1) treatment. These receptors all stem from a person between 40 and 85 years old with oral cavity squamous cell carcinoma.

The V and J genes are TRBV7-9 and TRBJ2-2; D ambiguous. The CDR3 is made up of 15 amino acids. V was clipped by 5 bases and J by 0 bases, with 10 bases between them. The germline V gene has CDR1 SEHNR and CDR2 FQNEAQ (reference sequence). The CDR3 sequence is CASSPAESNTGELFF. The DNA for the CDR3 is TGTGCCAGCAGCCCCGCCGAGTCGAACACCGGGGAGCTGTTTTTT.

This chain uses TRBV4-1 with TRBJ2-3; tentatively, D is TRBD1 (5 bases). Germline CDR1 is MGHRA and CDR2 is YSYEKL. Trimming left V 0 bases short and J 1 base short, with 11 bases between. The CDR3 extends over 16 amino acids. CDR3 region: CASSQDRPTGTDTQYF. The CDR3 region has the DNA TGCGCCAGCAGCCAAGATAGGCCGACAGGCACAGATACGCAGTATTTT.

Of note for this clone: An end of the junction does not agree with germline; a read error may underlie this. The rearrangement uses TRBV7-3 and TRBJ2-3, with 7 bases lining up with TRBD2. CDR3 length equals 15 residues. CDR1 and CDR2 (germline): SGHTA, FQGTGA. The CDR3 nucleotides read TGTGCCAGCAGCGTAACTACTAGCGGCACAGATACGCAGTATTTT. Protein product: CASSVTTSGTDTQYF. The entire variable domain, with the rest obtained from reference TRBV7-3 and TRBJ2-3, is as follows: GAGVSQTPSNKVTEKGKYVELRCDPISGHTALYWYRQSLGQGPEFLIYFQGTGAADDSGLPNDRFFAVRPEGSVSTLKIQRTERGDSAVYLCASSVTTSGTDTQYFGPGTRLTVL.

The rearrangement links TRBV19 to TRBJ2-3; 7 bases align to TRBD1. The V gene's germline CDR1 is LNHDA and CDR2 SQIVND (reference sequence). The CDR3 contains 14 residues. Unmatched junction bases numbered 11, after V lost 8 bases and J lost 6 bases. The CDR3 here is CASGMGQWGDTQYF. The CDR3 nucleotides are TGTGCCAGTGGAATGGGACAGTGGGGGGATACGCAGTATTTT. The complete variable domain, with remaining parts taken from reference TRBV19 and TRBJ2-3, reads DGGITQSPKYLFRKEGQNVTLSCEQNLNHDAMYWYRQDPGQGLRLIYYSQIVNDFQKGDIAEGYSVSREKKESFPLTVTSAQKNPTAFYLCASGMGQWGDTQYFGPGTRLTVL.

A few counts support this clone. The gene calls are TRBV27 and TRBJ1-5, with 7 bases aligning to TRBD1. The CDR3 consists of 15 residues. The V segment lost 4 bases and the J segment 4 bases; nucleotides outside the gene matches: 7. The germline V gene encodes CDR1 MNHEY and CDR2 SMNVEV (reference sequence). This CDR3 is CASSSLGTVNQPQHF. In DNA, the CDR3 is TGTGCCAGCAGTTCCCTCGGGACAGTAAATCAGCCCCAGCATTTT.

V gene TRBV6-5 combines with J gene TRBJ1-1; possible D gene TRBD1, 5 bases. Per germline, CDR1 MNHEY and CDR2 SVGAGI. Trimming pared 0 bases from V and 5 bases from J, leaving 10 bases between. The CDR3 spans 14 residues. The CDR3 sequence is CASSYSSGWTEAFF. CDR3 nucleotides: TGTGCCAGCAGTTACTCGTCAGGGTGGACTGAAGCTTTCTTT.

The genes are TRBV6-5 and TRBJ2-3; 9 bases are a match to TRBD2. Germline V gives CDR1 MNHEY, CDR2 SVGAGI. This CDR3 has 16 amino acids. Trimming removed 6 bases from V and 3 bases from J; junction bases left unmatched: 10. The CDR3 spells CASSYRAGGGTDTQYF. Here the CDR3 DNA reads TGTGCCAGCAGCTACCGAGCGGGGGGCGGGACAGATACGCAGTATTTT.

This chain uses TRBV4-1 with TRBJ1-1; TRBD1 matches at 8 bases. The CDR3 is made up of 15 amino acids. Germline CDR1 reads MGHRA; CDR2 reads YSYEKL. The ends lost 1 base at V and 5 bases at J; junction bases unmatched: 6. CDR3 DNA sequence: TGCGCCAGCAGCCAAGGACAGGGGCCGAGGACTGAAGCTTTCTTT. It codes for CASSQGQGPRTEAFF.

The chain recombines TRBV19 with TRBJ1-3; a possible D gene is TRBD1 (6 bases). V was pared by 3 bases and J by 2 bases, with 11 bases between. The CDR3 contains 15 residues. Per germline, CDR1 LNHDA and CDR2 SQIVND (reference sequence). The CDR3 is CASSIQAGAGNTIYF. The CDR3 coding sequence is TGTGCCAGTAGTATTCAGGCAGGGGCTGGAAACACCATATATTTT.

This clone came up a few times. The chain links TRBV4-1 to TRBJ1-5, with no clear D. Between the trimmed V and J ends, which lost 9 bases and 7 bases, there was a span of 13 bases. CDR3 length: 12 amino acids. Germline V lookup: CDR1 MGHRA, CDR2 YSYEKL. The CDR3: CARTDLWQPQHF. The CDR3 DNA reads TGCGCCAGGACGGACCTATGGCAGCCCCAGCATTTT.

The CDR3 here is CAWSRGRGGGYTF. DNA for the CDR3: TGTGCCTGGAGTCGAGGCAGGGGTGGGGGCTACACCTTC. The chain joins TRBV30 to TRBJ1-2; maybe TRBD1 (6 bases). Germline CDR1 reads GTSNPN; CDR2 reads SVGIG (reference sequence). The CDR3 totals 13 residues. V was shortened by 2 bases and J by 8 bases, with 15 bases between the two germline ends.

This clone was recorded at least ten times. The chain links TRBV5-1 to TRBJ1-6; 10 nucleotides agree with TRBD1. The germline CDR1 and CDR2 sequences are SGHRS and YFSETQ. The CDR3 is 16 amino acids. J lost 5 bases, V lost 0 bases, and 2 bases had no gene match. CDR3 region: CASSLGQGADNSPLHF. CDR3 in DNA: TGCGCCAGCAGCTTGGGACAGGGGGCCGATAATTCACCCCTCCACTTT.

The rearrangement uses TRBV11-2 and TRBJ2-1; no clear D gene. The CDR3 extends over 15 amino acids. Germline V gene sequence: CDR1 SGHAT, CDR2 FQNNGV. Trimming took off 1 base at V and 3 bases at J, with 10 bases between the two ends. The CDR3 spells CASSLVLGVYNEQFF. The CDR3 DNA reads as TGTGCCAGCAGCTTAGTCCTGGGTGTCTACAATGAGCAGTTCTTC. The whole variable domain, remainder taken from reference TRBV11-2 and TRBJ2-1, is EAGVAQSPRYKIIEKRQSVAFWCNPISGHATLYWYQQILGQGPKLLIQFQNNGVVDDSQLPKDRFSAERLKGVDSTLKIQPAKLEDSAVYLCASSLVLGVYNEQFFGPGTRLTVL.

The CDR3 spells CASSLGGQGYEQYF. The CDR3 DNA sequence: TGTGCCAGCAGCTTAGGGGGACAGGGGTACGAGCAGTACTTC. The chain has TRBV7-2 and TRBJ2-7; 10 bases match TRBD1. The ends lost 1 base at V and 4 bases at J; junction bases unmatched: 1. The CDR3 is made up of 14 amino acids. Germline CDR1 reads SGHTA; CDR2 reads FQGNSA.

The chain recombines TRBV9 with TRBJ2-4, with 8 bases lining up with TRBD2. The CDR3 sequence is 12 residues long. With 4 bases clipped from V and 7 bases from J, the junction kept 1 base outside the gene matches. The germline gives CDR1 SGDLS, CDR2 YYNGEE. This chain's CDR3 is CASSPGGNIQYF. CDR3 in DNA: TGTGCCAGCAGCCCGGGAGGGAACATTCAGTACTTC.

This chain links TRBV27 with TRBJ2-5, with TRBD2 matching 8 bases. The ends lost 2 bases at V and 5 bases at J; junction bases unmatched: 4. The CDR3 is 14 amino acids. Germline loops: CDR1 MNHEY, CDR2 SMNVEV (reference sequence). The CDR3 loop is CASSLGGGRETQYF. CDR3 nucleotide sequence: TGTGCCAGCAGTTTAGGCGGGGGGAGGGAGACCCAGTACTTC.

The CDR3 DNA reads TGTGCCAGCAGTTACCCGCAAGAGACCCAGTACTTC. It translates to CASSYPQETQYF. This sequence joins TRBV6-5 and TRBJ2-5; no clear D gene. V shed 2 bases and J shed 2 bases, with 3 bases lying between them. Germline V gene lookup returns CDR1 MNHEY and CDR2 SVGAGI. The CDR3 covers 12 residues.

The J gene is TRBJ1-5, the V gene TRBV7-9; D ambiguous. The germline CDR1 and CDR2 sequences are SEHNR and FQNEAQ (reference sequence). CDR3 length equals 13 residues. V lost 2 bases and J 1 base, leaving 3 bases between the germline ends. The CDR3 here is CASSLLSNQPQHF. CDR3 DNA: TGTGCCAGCAGCTTACTCAGCAATCAGCCCCAGCATTTT.

There are a few counts of this clone. The rearrangement joins TRBV4-2 to TRBJ2-3; weak D call: TRBD1 (7 bases). V was clipped by 4 bases and J by 2 bases, with 16 bases between them. Germline V gene lookup returns CDR1 LGHNA and CDR2 YNFKEQ. There are 16 residues in the CDR3. The chain's CDR3 is CASSPGGLAPTDTQYF. The CDR3 nucleotides are TGTGCCAGCAGCCCAGGGGGGTTAGCTCCCACAGATACGCAGTATTTT.

This clone is categorized as medium-sized. The V gene is TRBV11-3, the J gene TRBJ1-5, with TRBD1 matching over 7 bases. Germline V gives CDR1 SGHNT, CDR2 YENEEA. The CDR3 runs to 19 residues. V lost 0 bases and J lost 0; bases outside the gene matches: 11. This CDR3 reads CASSLERGGPNYSNQPQHF. The CDR3 nucleotides are TGTGCCAGCAGCTTAGAGAGAGGGGGCCCGAATTATAGCAATCAGCCCCAGCATTTT.

This chain connects TRBV27 to TRBJ1-5; D possibly corresponds to TRBD1 (6 bases). V was trimmed by 6 bases and J by 5 bases, leaving 11 bases between them. The CDR3 is 13 residues long. Germline V gene sequence: CDR1 MNHEY, CDR2 SMNVEV (reference sequence). The chain's CDR3 is CASRPTGYQPQHF. CDR3 sequence (DNA): TGTGCCAGCAGACCGACAGGATATCAGCCCCAGCATTTT.

This clone was seen at least ten times. Germline and junction disagree at one end, which may indicate a read error. The CDR3 region is CASSGQGAQNIQYF. The DNA for the CDR3 is TGTGCCAGCAGCGGACAGGGAGCCCAAAACATTCAGTACTTC. V and J are TRBV9 and TRBJ2-4; 7 positions agree with TRBD1. The CDR3 spans 14 residues. Germline V gives CDR1 SGDLS, CDR2 YYNGEE.

The chain has TRBV7-8 and TRBJ1-6; D remains ambiguous. The CDR3 totals 14 residues. Trimming stripped 5 bases from V and 6 bases from J, with 11 bases between. In germline, CDR1 is SGHVS, CDR2 FQNEAQ. CDR3 in amino acids: CASSRRTANSPLHF. The DNA of the CDR3 is TGTGCCAGCAGCCGCCGGACGGCTAATTCACCCCTCCACTTT.